What follows are 30 T cell receptor beta chains derived from one specimen sequenced in a study of T cells in Graves' hyperthyroidism and ophthalmopathy. TCR beta CDR3 regions were amplified from RNA. During a first-round RT-PCR of the TCR CDR3, the HTBI primer set was used. Each CDR3 protein gets one entry after TCRdb re-called the multiplex PCR reads with MiXCR. The sample lists approximately 400,000 distinct CDR3 sequences, roughly 18% seen once, with 40% in the top ten. The sample comprised blood. The receptor set was obtained from a man younger than 30 with Graves' ophthalmopathy.

The sample holds a few counts of this clonotype. The DNA of the CDR3 is TGTGCCAGCAGCGCTAGGACCTTGAGCTCTGGAAACACCATATATTTT. Protein product: CASSARTLSSGNTIYF. V usage is TRBV28 and J usage is TRBJ1-3; no definite D call. Deletions cut 6 bases from V and 0 bases from J, with 15 bases between. Germline V gives CDR1 MDHEN, CDR2 SYDVKM. This CDR3 contains 16 residues.

The table lists this clonotype with many counts. The genes are TRBV5-1 and TRBJ1-1; the D gene is possibly TRBD1 (5 bases). From germline, CDR1 is SGHRS and CDR2 YFSETQ. This CDR3 has 14 amino acids. V dropped 0 bases and J dropped 8 bases, with 14 bases sitting between them. CDR3 region: CASSLDRTAGEAFF. The CDR3 DNA follows: TGCGCCAGCAGCTTGGATCGTACCGCAGGGGAAGCTTTCTTT. Full variable domain (outside the CDR3, taken from reference TRBV5-1 and TRBJ1-1): KAGVTQTPRYLIKTRGQQVTLSCSPISGHRSVSWYQQTPGQGLQFLFEYFSETQRNKGNFPGRFSGRQFSNSRSEMNVSTLELGDSALYLCASSLDRTAGEAFFGQGTRLTVV.

This chain links TRBV12-3 or TRBV12-4 with TRBJ1-2; 8 nucleotides line up with TRBD1. V was pared by 6 bases and J by 7 bases, with 7 bases of the junction left unmatched. The CDR3 contains 13 residues. The CDR3: CASRQTGVGGYTF. CDR3 DNA: TGTGCCAGCAGACAGACAGGGGTCGGTGGCTACACCTTC.

Ten or more counts support this clonotype. This rearrangement joins TRBV2 to TRBJ1-1; D not resolved. The CDR3 loop spans 13 amino acids. From germline, CDR1 is SNHLY and CDR2 FYNNEI. V gave up 3 bases and J gave up 5 bases, with 10 bases separating them. This chain's CDR3 is CASSDGGWTEAFF. CDR3 nucleotides: TGTGCCAGCAGTGACGGCGGTTGGACTGAAGCTTTCTTT.

In its sample, this clonotype was seen many times. The chain recombines TRBV2 with TRBJ1-1; no clear D. This CDR3 comprises 14 residues. CDR1 and CDR2 from the germline V gene are SNHLY and FYNNEI. Trimming removed 8 bases at V and 0 bases at J, with 13 bases between. The CDR3 region is CASDPWVMNTEAFF. The CDR3, as DNA: TGTGCCAGCGACCCGTGGGTCATGAACACTGAAGCTTTCTTT. The full variable domain, rest sourced from reference TRBV2 and TRBJ1-1, is EPEVTQTPSHQVTQMGQEVILRCVPISNHLYFYWYRQILGQKVEFLVSFYNNEISEKSEIFDDQFSVERPDGSNFTLKIRSTKLEDSAMYFCASDPWVMNTEAFFGQGTRLTVV.

At least ten counts were recorded for this clonotype. The rearrangement uses TRBV6-2 or TRBV6-3 and TRBJ2-7; weak D call: TRBD2 (5 bases). V was trimmed by 6 bases and J by 5 bases, leaving 17 bases between them. The CDR3 loop spans 14 amino acids. Germline CDR1 reads MNHEY; CDR2 reads SVGEGT. The CDR3 protein is CASSGGLGYDEQYF. CDR3 DNA sequence: TGTGCCAGCAGCGGAGGCCTGGGTTATGACGAGCAGTACTTC.

In the case of this clonotype: Since a much larger clone is just one base distant, this may be a read error. The rearrangement links TRBV2 to TRBJ1-1, with 7 bases lining up with TRBD1. V gave up 6 bases and J gave up 3 bases; unmatched junction bases: 13. Germline values: CDR1 SNHLY, CDR2 FYNNEI. CDR3 length: 16 amino acids. The CDR3: CASSAHRARGDTEAFF. In DNA form, the CDR3 reads TGTGCCAGCAGCGCCCACCGGGCCAGGGGGGACACTGAAGCTTTCTTT.

This clonotype was seen repeatedly, ten times or more. The chain uses TRBV6-5 and TRBJ2-1; 10 nucleotides align to TRBD1. The J segment lost 7 bases and the V segment lost 0 bases, leaving 3 bases of the junction unmatched. CDR3 size: 15 residues. CDR1 is MNHEY and CDR2 is SVGAGI in the germline V gene. Written as DNA, the CDR3 is TGTGCCAGCAGTTACTCTAGGACAGGGGGTAATGAGCAGTTCTTC. Residues: CASSYSRTGGNEQFF.

This clonotype was detected many times. The chain is built from TRBV18 and TRBJ1-2; D is undetermined. This CDR3 comprises 11 residues. CDR1 is KGHSH, CDR2 LQKENI, per germline. Trimming cost V 5 bases and J 8 bases, with 9 bases left between them. CDR3 nucleotides: TGTGCCAGCTCAGGGAAGGACGGCTACACCTTC. Protein: CASSGKDGYTF.

In its sample, this clonotype was seen a few times. The J gene is TRBJ2-1, the V gene TRBV25-1; 11 bases match TRBD2. J gave up 7 bases and V 5 bases, and 10 bases lay outside the gene matches. Looked up from germline, CDR1 is MGHDK and CDR2 is SYGVNS. This CDR3 has 16 amino acids. Here the CDR3 reads CASSRNSGGARNEQFF. The CDR3 DNA reads TGTGCCAGCAGTCGAAATAGCGGGGGGGCCAGGAATGAGCAGTTCTTC.

This clonotype came up many times. The genes are TRBV15 and TRBJ2-1, with D possibly matching TRBD1 (6 bases). The germline CDR1 and CDR2 sequences are LNHNV and YYDKDF (reference sequence). This CDR3 spans 14 amino acids. With 2 bases removed from V and 2 bases from J, the gap between germline ends came to 7 bases. The DNA of the CDR3 is TGTGCCACCAGCAGACAGGGGCCCTACAATGAGCAGTTCTTC. It yields the protein CATSRQGPYNEQFF.

The sample holds a few counts of this clonotype. The chain recombines TRBV7-4 with TRBJ2-7, with 7 bases identical to TRBD2. The V gene end was trimmed by 5 bases and the J gene end by 5 bases; junction bases not matched to a gene: 9. The V gene's germline CDR1 is SGHVT and CDR2 SQSDAQ. This CDR3 is built from 14 residues. The CDR3 here is CASSLRLARHEQYF. The DNA for the CDR3 is TGTGCCAGCAGCCTCCGACTAGCCAGACACGAGCAGTACTTC.

This clonotype has a count of ten or more. The chain links TRBV3-1 to TRBJ2-5; the D gene could be TRBD1 or TRBD2 (5 bases each). The V gene lost 3 bases and the J gene lost 0 bases, with 8 bases spanning the gap. Germline assignment: CDR1 LGHDT and CDR2 YNNKEL (reference sequence). The CDR3 has 14 residues. CDR3: CASSQRGHQETQYF. The CDR3 nucleotides are TGTGCCAGCAGCCAGAGGGGACACCAAGAGACCCAGTACTTC.

There are many counts of this clonotype. The chain couples TRBV7-9 to TRBJ2-7; D may correspond to TRBD1 or TRBD2 (5 bases each). In germline, CDR1 is SEHNR, CDR2 FQNEAQ (reference sequence). This CDR3 spans 13 amino acids. V was shortened by 6 bases and J by 3 bases, with 12 bases between the two germline ends. As DNA, the CDR3 is TGTGCCAGCAGTTCGACTGGGGGCTACGAGCAGTACTTC. Translated, it gives CASSSTGGYEQYF.

This clonotype was seen more than once but under ten times. The rearrangement links TRBV20-1 to TRBJ2-3; TRBD2 matches 8 bases. V lost 5 bases to trimming and J lost 3 bases; unmatched junction nucleotides: 7. Germline assignment: CDR1 DFQATT and CDR2 SNEGSKA (reference sequence). This CDR3 region has 14 residues. The CDR3: CSAGGTSRTDTQYF. The CDR3 bases are TGCAGTGCTGGCGGGACTAGTAGGACAGATACGCAGTATTTT.

This clonotype turned up a few times. This could be a read error, since a much larger clone is one nucleotide away. This chain uses TRBV6-5 with TRBJ2-7, with D perhaps matching TRBD1 or TRBD2 (5 bases each). This CDR3 has 14 amino acids. CDR1 is MNHEY and CDR2 is SVGAGI in the germline V gene. The V gene lost 2 bases and the J gene lost 2 bases, with 10 bases spanning the gap. In nucleotides, the CDR3 is TGTGCCAGCAGTTACGGGACGGATCCCTACGAGCAGTACTTC. It yields the protein CASSYGTDPYEQYF.

This clonotype was found many times. The chain couples TRBV12-3 or TRBV12-4 to TRBJ2-3; the D is unclear. V was clipped by 4 bases and J by 0 bases, with 8 bases between them. This CDR3 has 14 residues. The DNA for the CDR3 is TGTGCCAGCAGTTCACACCCTAGCACAGATACGCAGTATTTT. Translated: CASSSHPSTDTQYF.

This clonotype was found a few times. CDR3 coding DNA: TGTGCCAGCAGTTTAGGGGAGGGGTCTTACAATGAGCAGTTCTTC. Translating it yields CASSLGEGSYNEQFF. The V gene is TRBV12-3 or TRBV12-4, the J gene TRBJ2-1; 7 bases are a match to TRBD2. Losses at the gene ends were 1 base for V and 4 bases for J; bases not matched to a gene: 4. The CDR3 has 15 residues.

This clonotype was counted ten times or more. This chain joins TRBV28 and TRBJ1-6, with D maybe TRBD1 (5 bases). Germline CDR1 reads MDHEN; CDR2 reads SYDVKM. The CDR3 is made up of 13 amino acids. Trimming shortened V by 5 bases and J by 10 bases, and 12 bases separated the two germline ends. The CDR3 reads CASSLKGTSPLHF. DNA of the CDR3: TGTGCCAGCAGTCTAAAAGGGACCTCACCCCTCCACTTT.

The chain joins TRBV27 to TRBJ1-5, with D tentatively TRBD1 (6 bases). V lost 3 bases and J lost 7, with 16 bases in between. The CDR3 is made up of 15 amino acids. The germline CDR1 and CDR2 sequences are MNHEY and SMNVEV (reference sequence). The CDR3 here is CASSFPTGARQPQHF. The CDR3 nucleotides read TGTGCCAGCAGTTTCCCGACGGGGGCACGGCAGCCCCAGCATTTT.

Many counts were recorded for this clonotype. The gene calls are TRBV29-1 and TRBJ1-5; 7 bases match TRBD1. This CDR3 is 15 amino acids long. Germline-derived CDR1 and CDR2 are SQVTM and ANQGSEA. With V trimmed by 7 bases and J by 1 base, 10 bases remained unmatched. CDR3 amino acids: CSAVQGGGSNQPQHF. The DNA of the CDR3 is TGCAGCGCAGTGCAGGGGGGCGGGAGCAATCAGCCCCAGCATTTT.

In this sample, this clonotype turned up many times. The V gene is TRBV6-1, the J gene TRBJ1-5, with D perhaps TRBD1 (6 bases). In germline, CDR1 is MNHNS, CDR2 SASEGT. V dropped 7 bases and J dropped 2 bases, with 15 bases sitting between them. This CDR3 is built from 15 residues. The CDR3 spells CASKEQGGGNQPQHF. CDR3 nucleotides: TGTGCCAGCAAGGAACAGGGTGGAGGCAATCAGCCCCAGCATTTT.

This clonotype was counted ten times or more. The chain has TRBV2 and TRBJ2-4, with D possibly matching TRBD1 (5 bases). CDR1 is SNHLY, CDR2 FYNNEI, per germline. The CDR3 sequence is 16 residues long. V was trimmed by 6 bases and J by 4 bases, leaving 19 bases between them. This CDR3 reads CASRANGAQAKNIQYF. CDR3 nucleotide sequence: TGTGCCAGCAGGGCCAATGGGGCGCAGGCAAAAAACATTCAGTACTTC.

This clonotype was seen at least ten times. V usage is TRBV7-9 and J usage is TRBJ1-4; D is possibly TRBD1 (5 bases). Between the trimmed V and J ends, which lost 5 bases and 7 bases, there was a span of 17 bases. This CDR3 is 15 amino acids long. In germline, CDR1 is SEHNR, CDR2 FQNEAQ (reference sequence). CDR3 sequence: CASSTTPRGAEKLFF. CDR3 DNA: TGTGCCAGCAGCACTACACCCAGAGGGGCTGAAAAACTGTTTTTT.

On this clonotype: A much more abundant neighbour one base away suggests this may be a read error. This sequence joins TRBV5-1 and TRBJ1-3, with 7 bases aligning to TRBD1. V was clipped by 6 bases and J by 4 bases; unmatched bases: 4. This CDR3 has 13 amino acids. Germline CDR1 SGHRS, CDR2 YFSETQ. The CDR3 sequence is CASTPGQGNTIYF. As DNA, the CDR3 is TGCGCCAGCACCCCGGGACAGGGAAACACCATATATTTT.

In this sample, this clonotype turned up many times. The rearrangement joins TRBV11-2 to TRBJ2-7; 9 positions agree with TRBD1. V was clipped by 1 base and J by 2 bases; unmatched bases: 12. This CDR3 has 18 amino acids. Germline V gene sequence: CDR1 SGHAT, CDR2 FQNNGV. The CDR3: CASSLVFRSGTGTYEQYF. For the CDR3, the DNA is TGTGCCAGCAGCTTAGTTTTCCGGTCTGGGACAGGGACCTACGAGCAGTACTTC.

Many counts were recorded for this clonotype. J is TRBJ1-5 and V is TRBV6-1; the D is unclear. This CDR3 region has 19 residues. Trimming took off 2 bases at V and 0 bases at J, with 20 bases between the two ends. Germline CDR1 reads MNHNS; CDR2 reads SASEGT. CDR3 protein: CASSERSLPWGYSNQPQHF. The CDR3 DNA sequence: TGTGCCAGCAGTGAAAGGAGCCTCCCTTGGGGTTATAGCAATCAGCCCCAGCATTTT.

The chain links TRBV12-3 or TRBV12-4 to TRBJ1-4, with D hard to call. The V end was cut by 3 bases, the J end by 8 bases, with 13 bases between. The CDR3 is made up of 14 amino acids. The CDR3 region is CASSFPGSGEKLFF. The CDR3 nucleotides read TGTGCCAGCAGTTTCCCCGGGTCGGGGGAAAAACTGTTTTTT.

The V and J genes are TRBV3-1 and TRBJ2-1, with D perhaps TRBD1 or TRBD2 (5 bases each). Per the germline V gene, CDR1 is LGHDT and CDR2 is YNNKEL (reference sequence). The CDR3 runs to 16 residues. Between the trimmed V and J ends, which lost 4 bases and 4 bases, there was a span of 17 bases. CDR3 bases: TGTGCCAGCAGCCCCACCATGGGCGAGGGGTACAATGAGCAGTTCTTC. It yields the protein CASSPTMGEGYNEQFF.

This clonotype occurred a few times. CDR3 bases: TGCGCCAGCAGACGCGGGACAGGGGGTTCCTATGGCTACACCTTC. This sequence encodes CASRRGTGGSYGYTF. The chain is built from TRBV4-1 and TRBJ1-2; 11 positions agree with TRBD1. V lost 6 bases to trimming and J lost 4 bases; unmatched junction nucleotides: 7. CDR1 MGHRA and CDR2 YSYEKL come from the germline V gene. The CDR3 covers 15 residues.